This T cell receptor beta chain emerged from a study of radiotherapy plus CTLA-4 blockade in lung cancer. Background on the study: Objective responses were recorded in roughly 20% of patients, with disease control recorded in about 29%. Study-wide results and limits: Reported findings show early blood T cell clone dynamics, with interferon-beta, best predicted response. In blood, TCR clones derived from the tumor expanded after radiotherapy plus ipilimumab.

Notes on this clone: Its antigen is undetermined.

Focal radiation with ipilimumab CTLA-4 blockade was given to patients with chemo-refractory metastatic non-small-cell lung cancer. TCRdb keeps only in-frame clones here, not all; method: immunoSEQ multiplex PCR. This sample has 40,000 to 55,000 clones, with approximately 71% found just once. Germline V lookup: CDR1 SGHTA, CDR2 FQGNSA. The CDR3 length is 13 residues. The gene calls are TRBV7-2 and TRBJ2-1; 10 bases are shared with TRBD1. This receptor was obtained from a human donor with non-small cell lung cancer whose response to radiotherapy plus ipilimumab could not be evaluated. The material was peripheral blood, obtained from a patient treated with radiotherapy plus ipilimumab. This chain's CDR3 is CASGTGVGSEQFF. The CDR3 bases are TGTGCTTCCGGGACAGGGGTAGGTAGTGAGCAGTTCTTC.